The T cell receptor beta chain described here comes from a study of early T cells in non-severe SARS-CoV-2 infection. Study background: Sequencing of unsorted whole blood was done on bulk RNA, leaving chains unpaired.

This clonotype was detected many times. Antigen: not known. Germline loops: CDR1 SGHVS, CDR2 FNYEAQ. CDR3 length equals 13 residues. Trimming took 8 bases from V and 2 from J, leaving 12 bases between them. Molecules of cDNA were individually given unique molecular identifiers that were attached to them. MiXCR, run by TCRdb on the 5' RACE reads, gives a single entry per CDR3 protein. The profile covers 26,000 or so distinct CDR3 sequences, with 4.5% to 7% appearing a single time and roughly 2.5% taken by the ten largest. General study points: Anti-spike CD8 responses were favored by VDJdb matching, which missed private and CD4 specificities.

This receptor was taken from an adult who was a healthcare worker with PCR-confirmed SARS-CoV-2 infection or an uninfected control (not recorded which). Sequenced: whole blood. This sequence joins TRBV7-6 and TRBJ2-5, with a tentative D call TRBD2 (5 bases). CDR3 protein: CASVGGTQETQYF. The CDR3 DNA follows: TGTGCCAGCGTAGGAGGAACTCAAGAGACCCAGTACTTC.